This TCR beta chain derives from a study of beta chain features in type 1 diabetes. The junction had 4 bases not matched to a gene; V was cut back by 5 bases and J by 3 bases. Germline CDR1 is SEHNR and CDR2 is FQNEAQ (reference sequence). This CDR3 is 13 amino acids long. Of the isolated RNA, all was reverse transcribed, and so the sequenced material was expressed TCRB transcripts. The average output of naive, central memory and regulatory T cell samples was about 3.57 million reads. Data came from immunoSEQ multiplex PCR; TCRdb stores just in-frame clones and leaves some out. Found here are approximately 150,000 clones, roughly 10% of them singletons; the top ten hold roughly 1.4%. In this sample, this clone turned up a few times.

The genes are TRBV7-9 and TRBJ2-7; 7 bases agree with TRBD2. The sample comprised naive CD4+ T cells from blood. The receptor's source is a man aged 18-30 years in good health. The CDR3 region has the DNA TGTGCCAGCAGCCGGACTAGTTTCTACGAGCAGTACTTC. Protein sequence: CASSRTSFYEQYF.